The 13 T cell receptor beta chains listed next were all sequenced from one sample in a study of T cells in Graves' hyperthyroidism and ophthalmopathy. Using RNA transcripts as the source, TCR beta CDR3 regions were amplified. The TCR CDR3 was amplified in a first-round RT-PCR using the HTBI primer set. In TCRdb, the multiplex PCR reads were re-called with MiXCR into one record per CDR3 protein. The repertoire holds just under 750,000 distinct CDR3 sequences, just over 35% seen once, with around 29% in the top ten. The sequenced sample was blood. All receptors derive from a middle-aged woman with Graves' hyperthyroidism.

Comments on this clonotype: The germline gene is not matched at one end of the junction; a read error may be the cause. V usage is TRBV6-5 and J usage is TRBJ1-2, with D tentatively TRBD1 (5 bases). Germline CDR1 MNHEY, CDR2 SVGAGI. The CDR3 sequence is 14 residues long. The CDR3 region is CAISYGAGTRHGTF. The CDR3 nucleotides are TGTGCCATCAGTTACGGGGCAGGCACCCGTCATGGCACCTTC.

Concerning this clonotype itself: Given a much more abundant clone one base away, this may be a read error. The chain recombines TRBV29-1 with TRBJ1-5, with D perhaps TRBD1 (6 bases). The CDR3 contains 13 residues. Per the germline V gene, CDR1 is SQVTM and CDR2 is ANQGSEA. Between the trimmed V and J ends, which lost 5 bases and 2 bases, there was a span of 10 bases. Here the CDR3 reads CSVMGGGNQPQHF. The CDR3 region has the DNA TGCAGCGTTATGGGGGGCGGCAATCAGCCCCAGCATTTT.

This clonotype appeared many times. The DNA of the CDR3 is TGTGCCAGCAGCTTAGATCTGTCGTACACTGAAGCTTTCTTT. Residues: CASSLDLSYTEAFF. The gene calls are TRBV7-9 and TRBJ1-1; no clear D gene. CDR1 SEHNR and CDR2 FQNEAQ come from the germline V gene (reference sequence). V was trimmed by 1 base and J by 3 bases, leaving 9 bases between them. The CDR3 is made up of 14 amino acids.

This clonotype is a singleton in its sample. CDR3 sequence: CASSFRIQWEAPFEELFF. The CDR3 DNA sequence: TGTGCCAGCAGCTTCCGCATCCAGTGGGAAGCCCCGTTTGAGGAGCTGTTTTTT. This chain joins TRBV7-9 and TRBJ2-2, with D uncertain. The V end lost 3 bases, the J end lost 10 bases, and 27 bases lay between the germline ends. Germline lookup yields CDR1 SEHNR and CDR2 FQNEAQ (reference sequence). This CDR3 comprises 18 residues. Together with reference TRBV7-9 and TRBJ2-2, the CDR3 gives the full variable domain: DTGVSQNPRHKITKRGQNVTFRCDPISEHNRLYWYRQTLGQGPEFLTYFQNEAQLEKSRLLSDRFSAERPKGSFSTLEIQRTEQGDSAMYLCASSFRIQWEAPFEELFFGEGSRLTVL.

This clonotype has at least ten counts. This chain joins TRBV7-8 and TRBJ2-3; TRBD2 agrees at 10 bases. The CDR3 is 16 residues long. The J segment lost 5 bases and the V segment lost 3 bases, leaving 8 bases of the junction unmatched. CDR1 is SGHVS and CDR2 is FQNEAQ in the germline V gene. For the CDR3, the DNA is TGTGCCAGCAGCTTGCCCGTAGCGGGAGGCGTAGATACGCAGTATTTT. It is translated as CASSLPVAGGVDTQYF.

The CDR3 coding sequence is TGTGCCAGCAGTTACGTCGAGGGGGTTTCGAAAAAACTGTTTTTT. Its protein is CASSYVEGVSKKLFF. The V call is TRBV6-6, the J call TRBJ1-4; the D gene is possibly TRBD1 (6 bases). V was cut by 2 bases and J by 9 bases, with 16 bases left in between. Germline values: CDR1 MNHNY, CDR2 SVGAGI (reference sequence). This CDR3 is built from 15 residues.

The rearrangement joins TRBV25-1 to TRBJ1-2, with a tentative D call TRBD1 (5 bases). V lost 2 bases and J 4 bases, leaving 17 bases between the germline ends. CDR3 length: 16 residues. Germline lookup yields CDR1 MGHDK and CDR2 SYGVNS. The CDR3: CASSEGAPGRGYGYTF. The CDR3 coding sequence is TGTGCCAGCAGTGAAGGGGCCCCGGGCCGGGGCTATGGCTACACCTTC.

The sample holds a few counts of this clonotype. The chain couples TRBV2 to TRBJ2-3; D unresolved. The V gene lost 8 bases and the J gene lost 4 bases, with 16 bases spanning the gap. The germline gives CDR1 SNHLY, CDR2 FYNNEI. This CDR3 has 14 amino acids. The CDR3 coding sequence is TGTGCCAGCGCGTCGACAAGAATAGCAGATACGCAGTATTTT. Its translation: CASASTRIADTQYF.

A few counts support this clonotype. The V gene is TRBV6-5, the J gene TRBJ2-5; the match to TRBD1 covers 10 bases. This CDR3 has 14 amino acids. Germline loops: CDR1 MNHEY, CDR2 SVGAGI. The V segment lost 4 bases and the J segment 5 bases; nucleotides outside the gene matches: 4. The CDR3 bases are TGTGCCAGCAGTTCGGACAGGGGGGTGGAGACCCAGTACTTC. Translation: CASSSDRGVETQYF.

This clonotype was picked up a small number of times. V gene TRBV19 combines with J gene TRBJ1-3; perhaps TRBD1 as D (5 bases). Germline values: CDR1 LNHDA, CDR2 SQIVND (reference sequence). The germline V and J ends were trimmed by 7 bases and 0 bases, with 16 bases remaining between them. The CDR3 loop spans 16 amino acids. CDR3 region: CASTMRGPRSGNTIYF. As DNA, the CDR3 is TGTGCCAGTACCATGAGGGGACCTCGCTCTGGAAACACCATATATTTT.

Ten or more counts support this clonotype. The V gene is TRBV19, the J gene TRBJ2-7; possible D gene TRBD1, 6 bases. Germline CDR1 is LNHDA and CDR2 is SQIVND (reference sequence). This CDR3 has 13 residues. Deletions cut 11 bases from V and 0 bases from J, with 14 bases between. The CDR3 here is CAVGGQNSYEQYF. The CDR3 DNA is TGTGCCGTCGGAGGACAGAACTCCTACGAGCAGTACTTC.

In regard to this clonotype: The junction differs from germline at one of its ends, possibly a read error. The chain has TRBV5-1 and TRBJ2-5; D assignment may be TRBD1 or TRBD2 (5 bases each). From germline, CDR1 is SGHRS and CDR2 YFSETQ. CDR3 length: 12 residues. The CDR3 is CASSLEGETQCF. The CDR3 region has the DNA TGCGCCAGCAGCTTGGAAGGGGAGACCCAGTGCTTC.

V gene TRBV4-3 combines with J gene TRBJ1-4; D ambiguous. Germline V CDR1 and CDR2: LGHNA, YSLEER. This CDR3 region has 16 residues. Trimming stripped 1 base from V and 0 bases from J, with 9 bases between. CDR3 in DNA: TGCGCCAGCAGCCAAGTCCTACAGACAACTAATGAAAAACTGTTTTTT. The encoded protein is CASSQVLQTTNEKLFF.